A single sample gave rise to the 18 T cell receptor beta chains below, sequenced in a study of OX40 agonist ivuxolimab in advanced cancers. This table comes from immunoSEQ multiplex PCR, and its TCRdb copy is limited to in-frame clones, with some not included. The sample includes about 70,000 clones, 86% seen only once; the top ten take around 8.3%. Sequences were derived from CD4+ or CD8+ T cells sorted from blood, sampled in a trial of the OX40 agonist ivuxolimab. The receptors were gathered from an adult with an advanced solid tumor such as melanoma, head and neck, liver or kidney cancer.

The chain uses TRBV7-2 and TRBJ2-1; D is possibly TRBD1 (5 bases). This CDR3 spans 14 amino acids. Trimming removed 5 bases at V and 6 bases at J, with 14 bases between. Looked up from germline, CDR1 is SGHTA and CDR2 is FQGNSA. This CDR3 is CASSPDRNTNEQFF. In DNA, the CDR3 is TGTGCCAGCAGCCCCGACAGAAATACCAATGAGCAGTTCTTC.

This CDR3 is CASSLRNGGTQYF. The DNA for the CDR3 is TGTGCCAGCAGCCTGAGGAACGGGGGGACCCAGTACTTC. The chain has TRBV5-6 and TRBJ2-5; D is possibly TRBD2 (6 bases). V dropped 4 bases and J dropped 7 bases, with 14 bases sitting between them. CDR1 SGHDT and CDR2 YYEEEE come from the germline V gene. CDR3 length: 13 residues. Drawing the rest from reference TRBV5-6 and TRBJ2-5, the complete variable domain is DAGVTQSPTHLIKTRGQQVTLRCSPKSGHDTVSWYQQALGQGPQFIFQYYEEEERQRGNFPDRFSGHQFPNYSSELNVNALLLGDSALYLCASSLRNGGTQYFGPGTRLLVL.

The gene calls are TRBV19 and TRBJ2-5, with D possibly matching TRBD2 (6 bases). In germline, CDR1 is LNHDA, CDR2 SQIVND (reference sequence). V lost 10 bases and J 0 bases, leaving 9 bases between the germline ends. The CDR3 is 12 residues long. CDR3 protein: CATAGYQETQYF. The CDR3 region has the DNA TGTGCCACGGCGGGGTACCAAGAGACCCAGTACTTC. Full variable domain (rest looked up from reference TRBV19 and TRBJ2-5): DGGITQSPKYLFRKEGQNVTLSCEQNLNHDAMYWYRQDPGQGLRLIYYSQIVNDFQKGDIAEGYSVSREKKESFPLTVTSAQKNPTAFYLCATAGYQETQYFGPGTRLLVL.

This clone was seen a single time. This chain uses TRBV27 with TRBJ1-5, with no clear D. Deletions cut 3 bases from V and 0 bases from J, with 9 bases between. Germline CDR1 reads MNHEY; CDR2 reads SMNVEV (reference sequence). This CDR3 has 15 amino acids. Here the CDR3 DNA reads TGTGCCAGCAGTTTTGAGGGTTATAGCAATCAGCCCCAGCATTTT. It codes for CASSFEGYSNQPQHF.

The chain combines TRBV2 with TRBJ1-5, with D perhaps matching TRBD1 (6 bases). The length of the CDR3 is 17 residues. The V and J ends lost 8 bases and 0 bases respectively, with 20 bases between them. Germline CDR1 SNHLY, CDR2 FYNNEI. The DNA of the CDR3 is TGTGCCAGCCAAAAGAGGGGGGGGAATAATAGCAATCAGCCCCAGCATTTT. Its protein product is CASQKRGGNNSNQPQHF.

Only a few counts were recorded for this clone. CDR3 DNA: TGTGCCAGTAGTATTCGAGCTAACACTGAAGCTTTCTTT. It encodes CASSIRANTEAFF. V is TRBV19 and J is TRBJ1-1; D remains unclear. Per germline, CDR1 LNHDA and CDR2 SQIVND (reference sequence). This CDR3 is 13 amino acids long. Trimming removed 3 bases at V and 2 bases at J, with 7 bases between.

The chain recombines TRBV5-1 with TRBJ1-2; D is unclear. Germline V gene lookup returns CDR1 SGHRS and CDR2 YFSETQ. V was pared by 0 bases and J by 0 bases, with 9 bases between. CDR3 size: 15 residues. Here the CDR3 reads CASSLGGVANYGYTF. The CDR3 nucleotides read TGCGCCAGCAGCTTGGGGGGAGTAGCTAACTATGGCTACACCTTC.

The chain is built from TRBV7-2 and TRBJ1-4; TRBD1 matches 10 bases. The junction had 7 bases not matched to a gene; V was cut back by 1 base and J by 8 bases. Germline V gives CDR1 SGHTA, CDR2 FQGNSA. CDR3 size: 16 residues. CDR3 region: CASSLGTGTGEEKLFF. DNA of the CDR3: TGTGCCAGCAGCTTAGGGACCGGGACAGGGGAAGAAAAACTGTTTTTT.

The chain employs TRBV15 and TRBJ2-3; TRBD1 might be the D (7 bases). Germline values: CDR1 LNHNV, CDR2 YYDKDF (reference sequence). V lost 5 bases to trimming and J lost 3 bases, with 18 bases between them. The CDR3 runs 16 residues. This CDR3 reads CATSLGLRGRTDTQYF. In nucleotides, the CDR3 is TGTGCCACCAGCCTTGGACTCAGGGGGAGGACAGATACGCAGTATTTT.

This clone showed up just a few times. J is TRBJ1-1 and V is TRBV18, with D uncertain. CDR1 and CDR2 from the germline V gene are KGHSH and LQKENI. This CDR3 has 13 amino acids. V lost 4 bases and J 3 bases, leaving 9 bases between the germline ends. The DNA for the CDR3 is TGTGCCAGCTCACTAAACGGGTACACTGAAGCTTTCTTT. It encodes CASSLNGYTEAFF.

The chain employs TRBV29-1 and TRBJ2-1; D is uncertain. The CDR3 spans 12 residues. V lost 7 bases to trimming and J lost 6 bases, with 13 bases between them. CDR1 SQVTM and CDR2 ANQGSEA come from the germline V gene. The CDR3 protein is CSAELNANEQFF. CDR3 DNA sequence: TGCAGCGCAGAACTGAACGCCAATGAGCAGTTCTTC.

The chain recombines TRBV11-2 with TRBJ2-1; tentatively, D is TRBD2 (6 bases). CDR3 size: 13 residues. The germline V gene encodes CDR1 SGHAT and CDR2 FQNNGV. Trimming cost V 5 bases and J 14 bases, with 19 bases left between them. This CDR3 reads CASSLPGAPTKFF. Here the CDR3 DNA reads TGTGCCAGCAGCCTACCGGGAGCGCCAACGAAGTTCTTC.

V and J are TRBV6-1 and TRBJ1-4, with 10 bases that match TRBD1. This CDR3 has 14 residues. From germline, CDR1 is MNHNS and CDR2 SASEGT. With V trimmed by 6 bases and J by 8 bases, 6 bases remained unmatched. CDR3 coding DNA: TGTGCCAGCAGACGGGGACAGGGGAGAGAAAAACTGTTTTTT. Its translation: CASRRGQGREKLFF.

This clone was found once. The chain joins TRBV11-2 to TRBJ1-6; D not resolved. This CDR3 is built from 14 residues. V was clipped by 0 bases and J by 2 bases, with 2 bases between them. Germline lookup yields CDR1 SGHAT and CDR2 FQNNGV. CDR3 amino acids: CASSLEAYNSPLHF. The CDR3 nucleotides read TGTGCCAGCAGCTTAGAGGCCTATAATTCACCCCTCCACTTT.

V and J are TRBV10-3 and TRBJ1-5, with D maybe TRBD1 (6 bases). The CDR3 totals 14 residues. Germline V gene data show CDR1 as ENHRY and CDR2 as SYGVKD. The V end lost 9 bases, the J end lost 4 bases, and 16 bases lay between the germline ends. The CDR3 DNA is TGTGCCATATCCTTGGACAGAAAAAATCAGCCCCAGCATTTT. Its protein is CAISLDRKNQPQHF.

The rearrangement links TRBV2 to TRBJ1-4; D is possibly TRBD1 (5 bases). The CDR3 extends over 15 amino acids. Germline V lookup: CDR1 SNHLY, CDR2 FYNNEI. The V end lost 2 bases, the J end lost 8 bases, and 15 bases lay between the germline ends. The CDR3 sequence is CASSEFRDVGEKLFF. CDR3 DNA sequence: TGTGCCAGCAGTGAATTTCGGGACGTAGGGGAAAAACTGTTTTTT.

V gene TRBV6-1 combines with J gene TRBJ2-3, with D unresolved. CDR1 is MNHNS and CDR2 is SASEGT in the germline V gene. CDR3 length equals 15 residues. Trimming took off 3 bases at V and 0 bases at J, with 10 bases between the two ends. The CDR3 loop is CASSEIGVSTDTQYF. The CDR3 DNA reads TGTGCCAGCAGTGAGATAGGAGTAAGCACAGATACGCAGTATTTT.

The rearrangement links TRBV5-1 to TRBJ1-2; 7 bases agree with TRBD1. The CDR3 runs 15 residues. Germline V gene data show CDR1 as SGHRS and CDR2 as YFSETQ. The V segment lost 0 bases and the J segment 2 bases; nucleotides outside the gene matches: 4. The CDR3 DNA reads TGCGCCAGCAGCTTGGGGGGGACAGAGAACTATGGCTACACCTTC. Residues: CASSLGGTENYGYTF.